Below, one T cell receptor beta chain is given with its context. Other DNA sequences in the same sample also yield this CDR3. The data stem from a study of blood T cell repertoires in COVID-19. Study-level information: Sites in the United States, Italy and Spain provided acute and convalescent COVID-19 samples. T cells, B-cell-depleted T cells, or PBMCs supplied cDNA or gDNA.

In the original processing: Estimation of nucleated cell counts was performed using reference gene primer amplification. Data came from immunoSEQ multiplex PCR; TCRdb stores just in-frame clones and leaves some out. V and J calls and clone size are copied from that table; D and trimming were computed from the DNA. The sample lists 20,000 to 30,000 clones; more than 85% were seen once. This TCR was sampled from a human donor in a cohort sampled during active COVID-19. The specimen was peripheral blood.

The CDR3 DNA reads as TGTGCCAGCAGTTTACAAGGGAGCTCCTACAATGAGCAGTTCTTC. Amino acid sequence: CASSLQGSSYNEQFF. The chain couples TRBV27 to TRBJ2-1; weak D call: TRBD2 (5 bases). Germline CDR1 is MNHEY and CDR2 is SMNVEV (reference sequence). CDR3 size: 15 residues. Trimming cost V 2 bases and J 0 bases, with 8 bases left between them.